One and the same sample provided the 3 T cell receptor beta chains below, sequenced in a study of shared clonotypes between healthy human individuals. The repertoire was sequenced with immunoSEQ multiplex PCR; TCRdb's copy has only in-frame clones and lacks some. The profile shows roughly 1,100,000 clones, around 75% of them singletons. Source material: memory CD4+ T cells sorted from blood. Subset of the sample: CD45RA-negative fraction. These receptors were obtained from a man aged 18 to 29 in good health.

This chain joins TRBV19 and TRBJ2-1; 12 bases line up with TRBD2. V shed 5 bases, J shed 6 bases, and the junction held 5 bases outside the gene matches. The germline CDR1 and CDR2 sequences are LNHDA and SQIVND (reference sequence). The length of the CDR3 is 15 residues. The CDR3 coding sequence is TGTGCCAGTAGTTTCCTAGCGGGGGGGCTCAATGAGCAGTTCTTC. Translating gives CASSFLAGGLNEQFF.

The chain uses TRBV6-1 and TRBJ1-5; 7 bases agree with TRBD1. The CDR3 length is 14 residues. Germline CDR1 reads MNHNS; CDR2 reads SASEGT. With 7 bases clipped from V and 3 bases from J, the junction kept 6 bases outside the gene matches. The CDR3 DNA sequence: TGTGCCAGCAATCCGGGACAGATCAATCAGCCCCAGCATTTT. Its protein product is CASNPGQINQPQHF.

The chain employs TRBV4-1 and TRBJ2-4; D is unclear. The V gene lost 0 bases and the J gene lost 0 bases, with 9 bases spanning the gap. Germline lookup yields CDR1 MGHRA and CDR2 YSYEKL. The CDR3 is 16 residues long. The chain's CDR3 is CASSQDSSVAKNIQYF. CDR3 DNA: TGCGCCAGCAGCCAAGACTCATCGGTAGCCAAAAACATTCAGTACTTC.